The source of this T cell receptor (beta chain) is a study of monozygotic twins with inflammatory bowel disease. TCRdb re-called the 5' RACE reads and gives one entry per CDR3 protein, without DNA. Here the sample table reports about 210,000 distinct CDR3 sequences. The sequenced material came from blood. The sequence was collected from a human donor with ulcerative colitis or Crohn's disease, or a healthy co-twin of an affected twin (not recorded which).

CDR3 amino acids: CATSPRVGVGDTQYF. The rearrangement uses TRBV15 and TRBJ2-3; TCRdb names TRBD2, which stays unverified in the absence of DNA. CDR3 size: 15 residues. Germline lookup yields CDR1 LNHNV and CDR2 YYDKDF (reference sequence).